This TCR beta chain originates from a study of human T cells and chemical hapten exposure. In this sample, this clonotype turned up many times. TCRdb reanalysed the RACE reads using MiXCR and keeps one entry per CDR3 protein. The sample consists of just under 60,000 distinct CDR3 sequences, around 11% of them appearing once. Time point: patch test 3, about 24 weeks after DPC sensitization. Treatment here: therapeutic diphenylcyclopropenone sensitization with weekly scalp DPC. The sequenced sample was whole blood, obtained in connection with sensitization to the hapten diphenylcyclopropenone (DPC). The sequence was obtained from a man aged 30 to 39 with alopecia areata. Some clones in this sample may be carry-over from other donors' samples.

The CDR3 coding sequence is TGTGCCAGCAGCCCGACAGGAGCATATAGCAATCAGCCCCAGCATTTT. Translation: CASSPTGAYSNQPQHF. The chain couples TRBV7-2 to TRBJ1-5; D perhaps matches TRBD1 (6 bases). CDR1 and CDR2 from the germline V gene are SGHTA and FQGNSA. The CDR3 length is 16 residues. Trimming stripped 5 bases from V and 0 bases from J, with 14 bases between.